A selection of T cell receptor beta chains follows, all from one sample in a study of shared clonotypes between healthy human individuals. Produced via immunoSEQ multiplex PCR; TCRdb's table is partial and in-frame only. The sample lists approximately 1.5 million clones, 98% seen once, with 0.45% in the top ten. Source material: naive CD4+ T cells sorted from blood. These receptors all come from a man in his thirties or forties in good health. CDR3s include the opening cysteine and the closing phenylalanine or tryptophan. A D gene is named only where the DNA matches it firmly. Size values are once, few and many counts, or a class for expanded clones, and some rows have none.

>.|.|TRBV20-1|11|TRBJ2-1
CSASSPDVQFF
TGCAGTGCTAGTTCACCCGACGTGCAGTTCTTC
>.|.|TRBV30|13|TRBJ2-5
CAWTGGRQETQYF
TGTGCCTGGACTGGAGGGAGACAAGAGACCCAGTACTTC
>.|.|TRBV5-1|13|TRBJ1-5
CASSLTGNQPQHF
TGCGCCAGCAGCTTGACGGGGAATCAGCCCCAGCATTTT
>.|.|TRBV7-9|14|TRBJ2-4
CASSPGVAKNIQYF
TGTGCCAGCAGCCCAGGGGTAGCCAAAAACATTCAGTACTTC
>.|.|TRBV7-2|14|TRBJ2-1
CASRYPGSYNEQFF
TGTGCCAGCAGGTACCCGGGATCTTACAATGAGCAGTTCTTC
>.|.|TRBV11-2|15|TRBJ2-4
CASSLGSPTKNIQYF
TGTGCCAGCAGCTTAGGCAGTCCGACCAAAAACATTCAGTACTTC
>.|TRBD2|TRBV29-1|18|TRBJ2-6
CSVAPLAGGPSGANVLTF
TGCAGCGTTGCCCCCCTCGCGGGAGGACCCTCTGGGGCCAACGTCCTGACTTTC
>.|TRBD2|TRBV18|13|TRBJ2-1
CASSLGGYDEQFF
TGTGCCAGCTCACTGGGAGGGTACGATGAGCAGTTCTTC
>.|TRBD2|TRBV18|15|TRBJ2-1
CASSSLAGGVDEQFF
TGTGCCAGCTCGTCACTAGCGGGAGGGGTAGATGAGCAGTTCTTC
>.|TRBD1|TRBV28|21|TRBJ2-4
CASSTEPSPGTGELAKNIQYF
TGTGCCAGCAGCACGGAGCCTAGTCCCGGGACAGGGGAACTAGCCAAAAACATTCAGTACTTC
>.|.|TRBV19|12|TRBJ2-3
CASSIYGDTQYF
TGTGCCAGTAGTATTTACGGGGATACGCAGTATTTT
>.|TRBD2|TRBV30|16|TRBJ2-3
CAWSRTSGRALDTQYF
TGTGCCTGGAGTCGTACTAGCGGGAGGGCCTTGGATACGCAGTATTTT
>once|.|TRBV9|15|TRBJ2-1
CASSVAAGYYNEQFF
TGTGCCAGCAGCGTAGCAGCGGGCTACTACAATGAGCAGTTCTTC
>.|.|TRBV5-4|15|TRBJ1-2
CASSLQGLDMWGYTF
TGTGCCAGCAGCTTGCAGGGTCTTGATATGTGGGGCTACACCTTC
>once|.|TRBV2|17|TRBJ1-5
CASSEGSGANSNQPQHF
TGTGCCAGCAGTGAAGGGTCAGGGGCGAATAGCAATCAGCCCCAGCATTTT
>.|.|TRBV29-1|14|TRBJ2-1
CSVSPRQVDNEQFF
TGCAGCGTTAGCCCACGACAGGTAGACAATGAGCAGTTCTTC
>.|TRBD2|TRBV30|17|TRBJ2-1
CAWSVLARLAGHNEQFF
TGTGCCTGGAGTGTACTCGCCCGACTAGCGGGACACAATGAGCAGTTCTTC
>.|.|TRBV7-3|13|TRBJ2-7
CASSLSLLDEQYF
TGTGCCAGCAGCTTAAGTTTGTTGGACGAGCAGTACTTC
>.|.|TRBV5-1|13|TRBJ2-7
CASSLSLYYEQYF
TGCGCCAGCAGCTTGAGTCTCTACTACGAGCAGTACTTC
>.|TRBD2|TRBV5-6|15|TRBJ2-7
CASSSMGLATYEQYF
TGTGCCAGCAGCTCCATGGGACTAGCGACCTACGAGCAGTACTTC
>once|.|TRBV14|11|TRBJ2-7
CASSQVNEQYF
TGTGCCAGCAGCCAAGTTAACGAGCAGTACTTC
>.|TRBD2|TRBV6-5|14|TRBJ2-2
CASSQLGGTGELFF
TGTGCCAGCAGTCAGCTGGGGGGGACCGGGGAGCTGTTTTTT
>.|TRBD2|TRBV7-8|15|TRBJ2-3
CASSLELAATDTQYF
TGTGCCAGCAGCTTAGAACTAGCGGCCACAGATACGCAGTATTTT
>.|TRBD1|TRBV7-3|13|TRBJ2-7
CASSGRQGLEQYF
TGTGCCAGCAGCGGAAGACAGGGATTAGAGCAGTACTTC
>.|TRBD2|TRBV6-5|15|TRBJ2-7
CASSSRLAGAYEQYF
TGTGCCAGCAGTTCCCGACTAGCGGGAGCCTACGAGCAGTACTTC
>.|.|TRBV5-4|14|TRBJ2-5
CASSTRAGAETQYF
TGTGCCAGCAGCACCCGGGCGGGGGCAGAGACCCAGTACTTC
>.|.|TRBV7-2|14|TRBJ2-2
CASSIDRNTGELFF
TGTGCCAGCAGCATAGACAGAAACACCGGGGAGCTGTTTTTT
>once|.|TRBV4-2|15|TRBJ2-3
CASSQDPAGLYAQYF
TGTGCCAGCAGCCAAGATCCGGCAGGGTTATATGCGCAGTATTTT
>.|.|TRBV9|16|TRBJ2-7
CASSQSPWEGDYGQYF
TGTGCCAGCAGCCAAAGTCCGTGGGAGGGGGACTACGGACAGTACTTC
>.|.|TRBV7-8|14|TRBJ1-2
CASSLEAGPYGYTF
TGTGCCAGCAGCTTAGAGGCAGGGCCTTATGGCTACACCTTC
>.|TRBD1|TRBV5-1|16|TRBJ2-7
CASSLRPTTGPYEQYF
TGCGCCAGCAGCCTCCGACCAACGACAGGGCCCTACGAGCAGTACTTC
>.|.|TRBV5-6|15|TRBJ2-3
CASSFFLKSTDTQYF
TGTGCCAGCAGCTTTTTTCTAAAAAGCACAGATACGCAGTATTTT
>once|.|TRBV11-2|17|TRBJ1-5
CASRPGKGKARYQPQHF
TGTGCCAGCCGCCCGGGCAAGGGGAAGGCCAGATATCAGCCCCAGCATTTT
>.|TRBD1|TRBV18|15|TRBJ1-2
CASSPREDRIYGYTF
TGTGCCAGCTCACCACGAGAGGACAGGATTTATGGCTACACCTTC
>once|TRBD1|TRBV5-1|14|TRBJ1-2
CASSPDRAGGGYTF
TGCGCCAGCAGCCCGGACAGGGCCGGGGGTGGCTACACCTTC
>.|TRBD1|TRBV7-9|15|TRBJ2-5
CASSSLGQASETQYF
TGTGCCAGCAGCTCATTAGGACAGGCCTCGGAGACCCAGTACTTC
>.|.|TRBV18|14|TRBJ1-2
CASSPLSREGGYTF
TGTGCCAGCTCACCACTAAGCAGGGAGGGTGGCTACACCTTC
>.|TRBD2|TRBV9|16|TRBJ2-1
CASSVAGTSGNNEQFF
TGTGCCAGCAGCGTAGCTGGGACTAGCGGGAACAATGAGCAGTTCTTC
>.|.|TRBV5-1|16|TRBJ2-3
CASSLGVAGTTDTQYF
TGCGCCAGCAGCTTGGGTGTGGCGGGGACCACAGATACGCAGTATTTT
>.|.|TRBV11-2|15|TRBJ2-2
CASSSDRRKSGELFF
TGTGCCAGCAGTTCAGACAGGAGAAAATCCGGGGAGCTGTTTTTT
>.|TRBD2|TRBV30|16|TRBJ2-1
CAWSEPGTSGIRSKFF
TGTGCCTGGAGTGAACCTGGGACTAGCGGGATTCGTTCCAAGTTCTTC
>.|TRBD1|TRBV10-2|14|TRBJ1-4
CASSRDRAKEKLFF
TGCGCCAGCAGCCGGGACAGGGCAAAAGAAAAACTGTTTTTT